This TCR beta chain stems from a study of cytomegalovirus exposure and HLA in healthy donors. Study observations and caveats: Subsequent analysis showed first-cohort TCR clusters tending to co-occur in some 120 validation repertoires. Cytomegalovirus association was assigned to 170 or so TCR beta chains. Generally TCR sequences proved uncommon, though certain public TCRs appeared in numerous donors.

Libraries were prepared by immunoSEQ multiplex PCR; TCRdb keeps only in-frame clonotypes and omits some of them. Of 150,000 to 200,000 clones listed, about 81% are singletons. Details on this clone: The antigen is not known.

The CDR3 is 20 residues long. Germline V gene data show CDR1 as SGHRS and CDR2 as YFSETQ. V lost 1 base to trimming and J lost 0 bases, with 20 bases between them. Among the roughly 120 subjects of the validation cohort, separate from the roughly 730-subject first cohort, were the donors. This sequence was found in a woman in her thirties in good health and CMV-seronegative. The rearrangement uses TRBV5-1 and TRBJ1-6; D remains ambiguous. The sample was PBMCs. This CDR3 reads CASSLIALPVGSSYNSPLHF. CDR3 bases: TGCGCCAGCAGCTTGATCGCCCTCCCTGTCGGGAGCTCCTATAATTCACCCCTCCACTTT.